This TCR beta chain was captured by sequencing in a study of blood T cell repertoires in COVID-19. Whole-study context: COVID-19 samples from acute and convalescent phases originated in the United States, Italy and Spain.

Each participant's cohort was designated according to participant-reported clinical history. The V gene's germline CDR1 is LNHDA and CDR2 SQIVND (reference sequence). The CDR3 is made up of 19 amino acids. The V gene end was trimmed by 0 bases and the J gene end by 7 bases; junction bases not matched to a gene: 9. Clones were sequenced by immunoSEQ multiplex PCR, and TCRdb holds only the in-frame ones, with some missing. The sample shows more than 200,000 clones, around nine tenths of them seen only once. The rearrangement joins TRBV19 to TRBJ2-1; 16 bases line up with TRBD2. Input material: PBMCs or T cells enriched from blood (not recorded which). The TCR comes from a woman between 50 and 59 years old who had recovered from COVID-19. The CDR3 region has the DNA TGTGCCAGTAGTATAGAGGGACTAGCGGGAGGGCCATTAAGGAATGAGCAGTTCTTC. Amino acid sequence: CASSIEGLAGGPLRNEQFF.